A selection of T cell receptor beta chains follows, all from one sample in a study of breast tumors, draining lymph nodes, adjacent tissues. TCRdb processed the multiplex PCR reads anew with MiXCR; each CDR3 protein has one entry. The sample records 200,000 to 250,000 distinct CDR3 sequences, 30% to 35% being singletons. The source material was axillary lymph node tissue. The receptor set was obtained from a female donor with breast cancer. Some clones in this sample may be carry-over from other donors' samples. Each CDR3 is given with its conserved first and last residue. The order of the fields is D gene, clone size, J gene, V gene, CDR3 DNA, CDR3 protein. A D gene is named only where the DNA matches it firmly. Size is stated for part of the rows, as once, few or many counts, or as a class when the clone is expanded.

NA,many,TRBJ2-2,TRBV5-1,TGCGCCAGCAGCTTCAGGGATCTGAACACCGGGGAGCTGTTTTTT,CASSFRDLNTGELFF
NA,many,TRBJ2-3,TRBV7-9,TGTGCCAGCAGCTTAGAACTAGCAGCCGATACGCAGTATTTT,CASSLELAADTQYF
NA,NA,TRBJ2-5,TRBV7-6,TGTGCCAGCAGCCAACAGGCAGAGACCCAGTACTTC,CASSQQAETQYF
TRBD1,NA,TRBJ1-5,TRBV19,TGTGCCAGTAGTCTTTTCGGACAGGGTGCTCAGCCCCAGCATTTT,CASSLFGQGAQPQHF
TRBD1,NA,TRBJ2-7,TRBV10-2,TGCGCCAGCAGTGAACCCCGACAGGGCGCAGACGAGCAGTACTTC,CASSEPRQGADEQYF
NA,many,TRBJ1-3,TRBV9,TGTGCCAGCAGCACAGCTATGCCAGGGGCTGGAAACACCATATATTTT,CASSTAMPGAGNTIYF
TRBD2,NA,TRBJ2-2,TRBV5-1,TGCGCCAGCAGCCGGGTGGCATCCTTCGACCGGGGGGGCCACGGGGAGCTGTTTTTT,CASSRVASFDRGGHGELFF
NA,few,TRBJ1-1,TRBV24-1,TGTGCCACCAGTGTCCAGGGGCGCTACACTGAAGCTTTCTTT,CATSVQGRYTEAFF
NA,NA,TRBJ2-1,TRBV5-1,TGCGCCAGCAGCTTGGACGTCTATACCTACAATGAGCAGTTCTTC,CASSLDVYTYNEQFF
TRBD2,NA,TRBJ2-4,TRBV19,TGTGCCAGTAGTATGGTGGGACTAGCGGGAAACATTCAGTACTTC,CASSMVGLAGNIQYF
TRBD1,many,TRBJ2-7,TRBV20-1,TGCAGTGCCGCGCCCCGGGACAGGGGGCTAAACGAGCAGTACTTC,CSAAPRDRGLNEQYF
NA,many,TRBJ2-5,TRBV7-7,TGTGCTAGCAGCGAGCCAGGGTCGGGACAAGAGACCCAGCACTTC,CASSEPGSGQETQHF
NA,NA,TRBJ1-2,TRBV24-1,TGTGCCACCAGAGAGTCTCCAGCGGACTATGGCTACACCTTC,CATRESPADYGYTF
TRBD1,many,TRBJ1-2,TRBV7-2,TGTGCCAGCAGTTACAGGACAGGGACCGATGGCTACACCTTC,CASSYRTGTDGYTF